One sample yielded the 20 T cell receptor beta chains listed below, sequenced in a study of molecular identifiers for immune sequencing clone quantification. TCRdb reprocessed the PCR reads via MiXCR and lists one record per CDR3 protein. This sample carries around 70,000 distinct CDR3 sequences, roughly 20% of them seen once, and the ten largest clones take approximately 1.5%. The sequencing sample was made of naive CD8+ T cells from blood, with Jurkat cell RNA spiked in. Subset indicated: FACS-sorted CD8+CD4-CCR7+CD45RA+ naive T cells. The receptors shown here come from a human donor in good health. Some libraries in this study had Jurkat cell RNA spiked in.

This clonotype was found many times. The chain joins TRBV5-6 to TRBJ1-2; no clear D gene. Germline V gives CDR1 SGHDT, CDR2 YYEEEE. V was pared by 4 bases and J by 7 bases, with 20 bases between. The CDR3 totals 15 residues. The CDR3 region has the DNA TGTGCCAGCAGCCCCCCCTCGGTTCAGCGAGCTGGCTACACCTTC. It yields the protein CASSPPSVQRAGYTF.

About this clonotype itself: This may come from a read error, since a much larger clone is one base off. This chain joins TRBV13 and TRBJ2-2, with 7 bases matching TRBD1. The length of the CDR3 is 14 residues. Trimming removed 6 bases from V and 4 bases from J; junction bases left unmatched: 5. CDR1 PRHDT and CDR2 FYEKMQ come from the germline V gene (reference sequence). CDR3 sequence: CASSSTGSTGELFF. CDR3 nucleotides: TGTGCCAGCAGTTCGACAGGGAGCACCGGGGAGCTGTTTTTT.

The table lists this clonotype with many counts. The chain is built from TRBV13 and TRBJ2-1; 10 nucleotides align to TRBD2. This CDR3 has 14 residues. Per germline, CDR1 PRHDT and CDR2 FYEKMQ (reference sequence). Trimming removed 6 bases from V and 5 bases from J; junction bases left unmatched: 4. DNA of the CDR3: TGTGCCAGCAGGGCCGGGACTAGCGACAATGAGCAGTTCTTC. This codes for CASRAGTSDNEQFF.

With regard to this clonotype: A read error may explain this, as a much larger clone is one base away. It is likely a read error, because the conserved phenylalanine at the end of the CDR3 is missing. The chain combines TRBV9 with TRBJ2-7; D may be TRBD1 (6 bases). V shed 4 bases and J shed 4 bases, with 9 bases lying between them. CDR1 is SGDLS and CDR2 is YYNGEE in the germline V gene. This CDR3 region has 12 residues. The CDR3 nucleotides read TGTGCCAGCAGCTCTCAGGGGTACGAGCAGTACCTC. Residues: CASSSQGYEQYL.

This clonotype was detected many times. The CDR3 DNA reads TGTGCCAGCAGCCTAGGACGGACTAGCACAGATACGCAGTATTTT. Protein: CASSLGRTSTDTQYF. The J gene is TRBJ2-3, the V gene TRBV5-5, with a possible D match to TRBD2 (5 bases). This CDR3 spans 15 amino acids. Germline V lookup: CDR1 SGHKS, CDR2 YYEKEE (reference sequence). Trimming left V 4 bases short and J 0 bases short, with 12 bases between. The full variable domain, its missing parts supplied by reference TRBV5-5 and TRBJ2-3, is DAGVTQSPTHLIKTRGQQVTLRCSPISGHKSVSWYQQVLGQGPQFIFQYYEKEERGRGNFPDRFSARQFPNYSSELNVNALLLGDSALYLCASSLGRTSTDTQYFGPGTRLTVL.

In this sample, this clonotype turned up a few times. DNA of the CDR3: TGCAGTGCAGAGGGACAGGACAGCTCCTACGAGCAGTACTTC. As protein: CSAEGQDSSYEQYF. The genes are TRBV20-1 and TRBJ2-7; 8 nucleotides agree with TRBD1. The CDR3 contains 14 residues. CDR1 is DFQATT and CDR2 is SNEGSKA in the germline V gene (reference sequence). The V and J ends lost 6 bases and 0 bases, in that order; junction bases with no gene match: 7.

The table lists this clonotype with many counts. DNA for the CDR3: TGCGCCAGCAGCCCCGCGGGGACAGGCGATAACAATGAGCAGTTCTTC. Amino acids: CASSPAGTGDNNEQFF. The chain recombines TRBV4-1 with TRBJ2-1, with 8 bases aligning to TRBD1. Looked up from germline, CDR1 is MGHRA and CDR2 is YSYEKL. The CDR3 totals 16 residues. After removal of 4 bases from V and 5 bases from J, the junction contained 10 bases not matched to a gene.

This clonotype was recorded at least ten times. This chain joins TRBV2 and TRBJ2-3; 8 bases are shared with TRBD2. Trimming took 5 bases from V and 4 from J; bases not matched to a gene: 11. The germline V gene has CDR1 SNHLY and CDR2 FYNNEI. This CDR3 comprises 16 residues. The CDR3: CASSYEPGLGADTQYF. CDR3 sequence (DNA): TGTGCCAGCAGTTACGAGCCGGGACTAGGAGCAGATACGCAGTATTTT.

This clonotype came up many times. The rearrangement links TRBV6-5 to TRBJ2-7, with a tentative D call TRBD1 (5 bases). V was trimmed by 6 bases and J by 3 bases, leaving 9 bases between them. The germline CDR1 and CDR2 sequences are MNHEY and SVGAGI. The CDR3 totals 12 residues. This chain's CDR3 is CASSAGNYEQYF. In DNA, the CDR3 is TGTGCCAGCAGCGCAGGGAACTACGAGCAGTACTTC.

This clonotype has a count of ten or more. J is TRBJ2-7 and V is TRBV11-1, with D possibly being TRBD1 or TRBD2 (5 bases each). Trimming removed 1 base at V and 2 bases at J, with 18 bases between. The CDR3 has 17 residues. Germline V gene data show CDR1 as SGHAT and CDR2 as FQDESV (reference sequence). In DNA, the CDR3 is TGTGCCAGCAGCTTAGGACGTGGGGGAGAAATCCCCTACGAGCAGTACTTC. Its translation is CASSLGRGGEIPYEQYF.

To note about this clonotype: A clone one base away is much larger, so this may be a read error. The chain employs TRBV20-1 and TRBJ2-7; the D gene is possibly TRBD2 (5 bases). CDR3 length equals 15 residues. V was pared by 2 bases and J by 3 bases, with 17 bases between. Germline values: CDR1 DFQATT, CDR2 SNEGSKA (reference sequence). CDR3 sequence: CSARPSEAPFYEQYF. CDR3 nucleotides: TGCAGTGCTAGACCCTCGGAGGCCCCATTCTACGAGCAGTACTTC.

At least ten counts were recorded for this clonotype. This chain links TRBV14 with TRBJ1-6, with D possibly being TRBD1 (6 bases). The CDR3 sequence is 16 residues long. The germline V and J ends were trimmed by 2 bases and 5 bases, with 13 bases remaining between them. The germline V gene encodes CDR1 SGHDN and CDR2 FVKESK. CDR3 sequence (DNA): TGTGCCAGCAGCCAACAAGGGACACCTAATAATTCACCCCTCCACTTT. Residues: CASSQQGTPNNSPLHF.

The chain carries TRBV20-1 and TRBJ2-1; D call uncertain. Trimming took off 0 bases at V and 2 bases at J, with 20 bases between the two ends. In germline, CDR1 is DFQATT, CDR2 SNEGSKA (reference sequence). This CDR3 comprises 18 residues. The CDR3 nucleotides are TGCAGTGCTAGAGATTGGGATGCTCTACAGATCGCCTACAATGAGCAGTTCTTC. This encodes CSARDWDALQIAYNEQFF.

This clonotype was detected ten times or more. The chain uses TRBV19 and TRBJ2-7; no clear D. Germline V gene data show CDR1 as LNHDA and CDR2 as SQIVND (reference sequence). V lost 5 bases, J lost 5 bases, and 13 bases lay in between. This CDR3 region has 13 residues. Here the CDR3 DNA reads TGTGCCAGTAGTCTCCGTTGGTACCACGAGCAGTACTTC. Protein sequence: CASSLRWYHEQYF.

As regards this clonotype: A much larger clone differs by one base, so this may be a read error. The gene calls are TRBV27 and TRBJ1-1, with D tentatively TRBD1 (6 bases). CDR3 size: 13 residues. Germline CDR1 MNHEY, CDR2 SMNVEV (reference sequence). Here the CDR3 DNA reads TGTGCCAGCAGTTTAGCGGGGGCAGCTGAAGCTTCCTTT. Residues: CASSLAGAAEASF.

This clonotype was observed at least ten times. J is TRBJ2-7 and V is TRBV27; 7 positions agree with TRBD1. Germline V lookup: CDR1 MNHEY, CDR2 SMNVEV (reference sequence). The CDR3 loop spans 13 amino acids. V trimming: 4 bases; J trimming: 3 bases; junction bases outside the gene matches: 3. The CDR3, as DNA: TGTGCCAGCAGTTACAGGGGTGTCTACGAGCAGTACTTC. It encodes CASSYRGVYEQYF.

This clonotype was seen a handful of times. Being one base from a much bigger clone, this may be a read error. The chain carries TRBV7-6 and TRBJ2-5; D is perhaps TRBD2 (6 bases). Germline CDR1 and CDR2: SGHVS and FNYEAQ. Trimming pared 5 bases from V and 5 bases from J, leaving 39 bases between. This CDR3 region has 22 residues. The CDR3 loop is CASSRLVGELRSTPPSGETQYF. The CDR3 bases are TGTGCCAGCAGCAGACTAGTGGGAGAGCTCCGAAGTACTCCGCCCTCAGGGGAGACCCAGTACTTC. The entire variable domain, with the rest obtained from reference TRBV7-6 and TRBJ2-5, is as follows: GAGVSQSPRYKVTKRGQDVALRCDPISGHVSLYWYRQALGQGPEFLTYFNYEAQQDKSGLPNDRFSAERPEGSISTLTIQRTEQRDSAMYRCASSRLVGELRSTPPSGETQYFGPGTRLLVL.

This clonotype has a count of ten or more. The chain uses TRBV7-6 and TRBJ2-7; TRBD2 aligns across 12 bases. CDR3 length: 16 amino acids. V shed 5 bases, J shed 4 bases, and the junction held 9 bases outside the gene matches. Germline V gene sequence: CDR1 SGHVS, CDR2 FNYEAQ. The CDR3 sequence is CASSAPPSGRGYEQYF. Written as DNA, the CDR3 is TGTGCCAGCAGCGCACCACCTAGCGGGAGGGGGTACGAGCAGTACTTC.

This clonotype has at least ten counts. The rearrangement uses TRBV25-1 and TRBJ2-1, with TRBD2 matching 9 bases. This CDR3 has 16 amino acids. J was trimmed by 9 bases and V by 0 bases; bases with no gene match: 9. Germline values: CDR1 MGHDK, CDR2 SYGVNS. The CDR3 bases are TGTGCCAGCAGTGAATATCTGGCGGGAGGGCCATTTGAGCAGTTCTTC. Its protein product is CASSEYLAGGPFEQFF.

This clonotype was seen at least ten times. The CDR3 loop reads CASSQGRVSGFYEQYF. In nucleotides, the CDR3 is TGTGCCAGCAGCCAAGGACGGGTTAGCGGGTTCTACGAGCAGTACTTC. The chain combines TRBV3-1 with TRBJ2-7, with 7 bases lining up with TRBD2. Per the germline V gene, CDR1 is LGHDT and CDR2 is YNNKEL (reference sequence). The V segment lost 1 base and the J segment 3 bases; nucleotides outside the gene matches: 9. The CDR3 is 16 amino acids.